The entry that follows covers one T cell receptor beta chain sequence. This specimen comes from a study of blood T cell repertoires in COVID-19. Study-wide background: PBMCs, B-cell-depleted T cells, or T cells provided the cDNA or gDNA that made up the material.

This CDR3 is 16 amino acids long. V was pared by 4 bases and J by 7 bases, with 8 bases of the junction left unmatched. Germline CDR1 and CDR2: PRHDT and FYEKMQ (reference sequence). As processed by the authors: Nucleated cell counts were estimated from reference gene primer amplification. Assay used: immunoSEQ multiplex PCR; TCRdb lists only in-frame clones, some missing. The V and J calls and clone size come from that table; D and trimming were worked out from the DNA. Seen here are 90,000 or so clones, around 86% observed once, and the top ten hold about 25%. Sequences were obtained from peripheral blood. This clonotype was obtained from a human donor in a cohort sampled during active COVID-19. J is TRBJ2-2 and V is TRBV13, with 11 bases lining up with TRBD2. The DNA for the CDR3 is TGTGCCAGCAGCTCCCTTAGCGGGAGGGCTAACGGGGAGCTGTTTTTT. Translating gives CASSSLSGRANGELFF.